These 6 T cell receptor beta chains originate from one sample sequenced in a study of CXCR3-negative and CXCR3-positive naive CD8 T cells (dated by TCRdb to the late 2010s). TCRdb records NextSeq 550 as the sequencer. The Human TCR Profiling Kit (MiLaboratory) was used to prepare UMI-labeled 5' RACE TRB cDNA libraries. Reprocessed by TCRdb, the reads give a single entry per CDR3 protein sequence, without DNA. For this sample, the table gives about 62,000 distinct CDR3 sequences. The ten largest clones capture about 4.5% of the sample. Source material: naive CXCR3- CD8+ T cells from blood. In light of the paper, this sample's cell subset or site label describes: CD45RO-CCR7+CD27+CD95- naive CD8+ T cells lacking CXCR3 (TNR3-). These TCRs come from a human donor in good health. Some clones in this sample may be carry-over from other donors' samples.

The chain uses TRBV19 and TRBJ2-7; TCRdb's D call of TRBD2 is untestable without DNA. In germline, CDR1 is LNHDA, CDR2 SQIVND (reference sequence). CDR3 size: 14 residues. This chain's CDR3 is CASNLGLAEREQYF.

The CDR3 is CASSQNRGANNEQFF. J is TRBJ2-1 and V is TRBV4-3; TCRdb lists TRBD1, though no DNA is available to test this call. The length of the CDR3 is 15 residues. Germline V gene sequence: CDR1 LGHNA, CDR2 YSLEER.

This sequence joins TRBV6-2 or TRBV6-3 and TRBJ2-7; TCRdb's D call of TRBD1 is untestable without DNA. The CDR3 consists of 11 residues. The V gene's germline CDR1 is MNHEY and CDR2 SVGEGT. The CDR3 region is CATTPGYEQYF.

The chain has TRBV4-1 and TRBJ1-1. The CDR3 is 17 amino acids. Germline V gives CDR1 MGHRA, CDR2 YSYEKL. The CDR3 loop is CASSQEGQPTVGTEAFF.

This chain joins TRBV20-1 and TRBJ2-7; TCRdb calls TRBD1, which cannot be checked without DNA. Germline CDR1 reads DFQATT; CDR2 reads SNEGSKA (reference sequence). CDR3 length equals 15 residues. The CDR3 is CSARTRGGVGDEQYF.

The chain recombines TRBV27 with TRBJ2-5; TCRdb returns TRBD1, unconfirmable since there is no DNA. Germline V gives CDR1 MNHEY, CDR2 SMNVEV (reference sequence). The CDR3 length is 15 residues. CDR3 sequence reads: CASSSYWPAGETQYF.